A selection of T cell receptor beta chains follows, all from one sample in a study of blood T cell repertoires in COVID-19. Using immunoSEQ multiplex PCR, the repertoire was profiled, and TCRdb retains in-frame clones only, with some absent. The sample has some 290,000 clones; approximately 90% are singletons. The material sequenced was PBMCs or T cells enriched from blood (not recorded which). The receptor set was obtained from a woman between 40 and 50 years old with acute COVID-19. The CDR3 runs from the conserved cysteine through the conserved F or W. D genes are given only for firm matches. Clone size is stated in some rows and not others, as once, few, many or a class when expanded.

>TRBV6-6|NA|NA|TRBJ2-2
TGTGCCAGCAGTTACGAGCGGTTTAACACCGGGGAGCTGTTTTTT
CASSYERFNTGELFF
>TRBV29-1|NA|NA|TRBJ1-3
TGCAGCGTTGAAAGAGGCGGGATCTCTGGAAACACCATATATTTT
CSVERGGISGNTIYF
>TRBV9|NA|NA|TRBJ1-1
TGTGCCAGCACCCGCGGACGAACAGGGTTGAACACTGAAGCTTTCTTT
CASTRGRTGLNTEAFF
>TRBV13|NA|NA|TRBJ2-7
TGTGCCAGCAGCTTAGGCGACTATCTTGTTCCCTACGAGCAGTACTTC
CASSLGDYLVPYEQYF
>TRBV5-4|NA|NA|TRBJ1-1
TGTGCCAGCAGCTTGGCAAGGGGATCGAACACTGAAGCTTTCTTT
CASSLARGSNTEAFF
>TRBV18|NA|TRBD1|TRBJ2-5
TGTGCCAGCTCACCACGGACAGGGAAAGAGACCCAGTACTTC
CASSPRTGKETQYF
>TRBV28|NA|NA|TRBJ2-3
TGTGCCAGCAGTTTATTGGACATTCGTGCTACGCAGTATTTT
CASSLLDIRATQYF
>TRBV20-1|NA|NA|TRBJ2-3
TGCAGTGCTAGTTTGGCGGCCACAGATACGCAGTATTTT
CSASLAATDTQYF
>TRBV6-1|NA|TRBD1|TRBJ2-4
TGTGCCAGCAGTGAAAGGCCCGGGACAGGGGGTCGGATTCAGTACTTC
CASSERPGTGGRIQYF
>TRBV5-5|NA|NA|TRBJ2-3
TGTGCCAGCAGCTTGCCCACAGGGACCGAGGGAGATACGCAGTATTTT
CASSLPTGTEGDTQYF
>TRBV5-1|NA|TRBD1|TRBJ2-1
TGCGCCAGCAGCCAAGAATCCGGGACAGACTACAGGGTGCAGTTCTTC
CASSQESGTDYRVQFF
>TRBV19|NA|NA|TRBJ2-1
TGTGCCAGTAAGGTTGGCGGCAGCTCCTACAATGAGCAGTTCTTC
CASKVGGSSYNEQFF
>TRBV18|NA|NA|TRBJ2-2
TGTGCCAGCTCACCTGGGCAGGCGAGCACCGGGGAGCTGTTTTTT
CASSPGQASTGELFF
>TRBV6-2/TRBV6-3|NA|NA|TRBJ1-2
TGTGCCAGCAGTTACCGGACGGGGTATGGCTACACCTTC
CASSYRTGYGYTF
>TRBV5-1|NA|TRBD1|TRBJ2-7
TGCGCCAGCAGCCTATCCGGGACAGGGGCCTACGAGCAGTACTTC
CASSLSGTGAYEQYF
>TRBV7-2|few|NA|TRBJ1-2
TGTGCCAGCAGCTTAGTGCGGGGTGGCTACACCTTC
CASSLVRGGYTF
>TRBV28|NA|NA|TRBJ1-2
TGTGCCAGCAGTCTCAACCAGGGCTACTATGGCTACACCTTC
CASSLNQGYYGYTF
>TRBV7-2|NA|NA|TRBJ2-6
TGTGCCAGCAGGAAGGACAGCTCTGGGGCCAACGTCCTGACTTTC
CASRKDSSGANVLTF
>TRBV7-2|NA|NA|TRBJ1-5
TGTGCCAGCAGGAAACACGAGGAGGACTCGTATAGCAATCAGCCCCAGCATTTT
CASRKHEEDSYSNQPQHF
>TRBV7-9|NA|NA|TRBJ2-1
TGTGCCAGCAGCCCCTTTCCTAGCTATGAGCAGTTCTTC
CASSPFPSYEQFF
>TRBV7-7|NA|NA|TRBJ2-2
TGTGCCAGCAGTCTCGACATTAACACCGGGGAGCTGTTTTTT
CASSLDINTGELFF
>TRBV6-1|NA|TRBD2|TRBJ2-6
TGTGCCAGCAGTGAGCGAGCGGGAGGGTTGGGGGCCAACGTCCTGACTTTC
CASSERAGGLGANVLTF
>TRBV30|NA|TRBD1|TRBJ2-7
TGTGCCTGGAGAGACAGGGGGAGCTCCTACGAGCAGTACTTC
CAWRDRGSSYEQYF
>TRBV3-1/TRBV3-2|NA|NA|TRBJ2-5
TGTGCCAGCAGCTTAGGCCGGGCCGGAGGGACCCAGTACTTC
CASSLGRAGGTQYF
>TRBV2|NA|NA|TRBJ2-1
TGTGCCAGCGGTCTAGACCTACCCAATGAGCAGTTCTTC
CASGLDLPNEQFF
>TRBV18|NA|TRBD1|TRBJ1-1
TGTGCCAGCTCACCACGGACAGGGATGAACACTGAAGCTTTCTTT
CASSPRTGMNTEAFF
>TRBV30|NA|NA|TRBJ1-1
TGTGCCTGGAGTACCAGGGGCACTGAAGCTTTCTTT
CAWSTRGTEAFF
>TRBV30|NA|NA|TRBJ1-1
TGTGCCTGGAGTGTATCCAGATACACTGAAGCTTTCTTT
CAWSVSRYTEAFF
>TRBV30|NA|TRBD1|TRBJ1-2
TGTGCCTGTCTAGGACAGGCCCTTGGGAATGGCTACACCTTC
CACLGQALGNGYTF
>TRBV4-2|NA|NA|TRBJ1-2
TGTGCCAGCAACGGACACACCCATGGCTACACCTTC
CASNGHTHGYTF
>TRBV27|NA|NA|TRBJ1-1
TGTGCCAGCAGTTTCGGCGGGCGCGAGACTGAAGCTTTCTTT
CASSFGGRETEAFF
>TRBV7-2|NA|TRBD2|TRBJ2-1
TGTGCCAGCAACTTAGCGGGCTCCAGCTCCTACAATGAGCAGTTCTTC
CASNLAGSSSYNEQFF
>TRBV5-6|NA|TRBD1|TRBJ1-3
TGTGCCAGCAAAACGGGGGCCGGAGGGGGCCGCTCTGGAAACACCATATATTTT
CASKTGAGGGRSGNTIYF
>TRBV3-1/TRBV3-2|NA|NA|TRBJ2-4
TGTGCCAGCAGCCAGGGGGACATGGCCAAAAACATTCAGTACTTC
CASSQGDMAKNIQYF
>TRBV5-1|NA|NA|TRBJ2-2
TGCGCCAGCAGCTTGGGGGGCGGGAACACCGGGGAGCTGTTTTTT
CASSLGGGNTGELFF
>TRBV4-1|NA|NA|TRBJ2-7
TGCGCCAGCAGCCAAGCCCCAGGGCACTCCTACGAGCAGTACTTC
CASSQAPGHSYEQYF
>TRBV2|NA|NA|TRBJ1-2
TGTGCCAGCAGTGAGGGGAGCAACTATGGCTACACCTTC
CASSEGSNYGYTF
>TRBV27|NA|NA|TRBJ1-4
TGTGCCAGCAGCCCCCGGGGGTCGGGGATCAGCCCTGGTGAAAAACTGTTTTTT
CASSPRGSGISPGEKLFF
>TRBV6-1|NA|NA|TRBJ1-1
TGTGCCAGCAGTGAACGGGGTACAAGAACTGAAGCTTTCTTT
CASSERGTRTEAFF
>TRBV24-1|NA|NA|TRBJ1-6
TGTGCCGCCTCCAAGGACAATAATTCACCCCTCCACTTT
CAASKDNNSPLHF
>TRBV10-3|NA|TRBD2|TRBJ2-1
TGTGCCGCCGCACGGACTAGCGCATACAATGAGCAGTTCTTC
CAAARTSAYNEQFF
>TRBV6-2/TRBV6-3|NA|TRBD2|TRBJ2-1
TGTGCCAGCAGTTCGGGACTAGCGGGAGGTCGGAATGAGCAGTTCTTC
CASSSGLAGGRNEQFF
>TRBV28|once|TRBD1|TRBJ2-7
TGTGCCAGCAGTCTCAACAGGGGGTGGGGTACCTACGAGCAGTACTTC
CASSLNRGWGTYEQYF
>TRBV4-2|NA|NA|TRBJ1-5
TGTGCCAGCAGCCAAGATGGTAGTAGCAATCAGCCCCAGCATTTT
CASSQDGSSNQPQHF
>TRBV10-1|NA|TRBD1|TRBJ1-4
TGCGCCACTACCCGGGACAGGGATATTAATGAAAAACTGTTTTTT
CATTRDRDINEKLFF
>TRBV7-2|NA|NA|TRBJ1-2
TGTGCCAGCAGCAAGGCCCAAGGGGCTTTTAACTATGGCTACACCTTC
CASSKAQGAFNYGYTF
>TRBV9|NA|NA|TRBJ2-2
TGTGCCAGCAGCCCCAGGGGGGACAGGAACACCGGGGAGCTGTTTTTT
CASSPRGDRNTGELFF
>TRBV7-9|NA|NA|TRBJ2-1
TGTGCCAGCAGCTGGAGCACTGAGCAGTTCTTC
CASSWSTEQFF
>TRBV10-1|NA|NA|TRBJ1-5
TGCGCCAGCAGCGGGGGTACCAATCAGCCCCAGCATTTT
CASSGGTNQPQHF
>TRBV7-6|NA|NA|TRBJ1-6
TGTGCCAGCAGCCAAGAGACATTGGGTTATAATTCACCCCTCCACTTT
CASSQETLGYNSPLHF
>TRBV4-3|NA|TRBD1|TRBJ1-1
TGCGCCAGCAGCCAAGCGGAGGGGGCAAGCACTGAAGCTTTCTTT
CASSQAEGASTEAFF
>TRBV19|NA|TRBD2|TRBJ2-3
TGTGCCAGTAGTATCTTAGCGGGGGGGAGCACAGATACGCAGTATTTT
CASSILAGGSTDTQYF
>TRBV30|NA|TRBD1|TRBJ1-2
TGTGCCTGGAGTGTACGGCGCCTCGGGACAGGGGGCTTTAACTATGGCTACACCTTC
CAWSVRRLGTGGFNYGYTF
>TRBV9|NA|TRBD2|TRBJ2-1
TGTGCCAGCAGCCTGGGACTAGCGGGCAACAATGAGCAGTTCTTC
CASSLGLAGNNEQFF
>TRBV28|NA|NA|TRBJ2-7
TGTGCCAGCAGTTCCGCAACAGGGATGCTGTACTTC
CASSSATGMLYF
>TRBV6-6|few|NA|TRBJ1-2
TGTGCCAGCAGCCCCTCTGCGACTAACTATGGCTACACCTTC
CASSPSATNYGYTF
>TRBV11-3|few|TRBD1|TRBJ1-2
TGTGCCAGCAGCTTAGAGGCAGGGGGCCATGGCTACACCTTC
CASSLEAGGHGYTF
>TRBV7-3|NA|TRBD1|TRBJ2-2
TGTGCCAGCAGCTTAATACAGGGGGCCACCGGGGAGCTGTTTTTT
CASSLIQGATGELFF
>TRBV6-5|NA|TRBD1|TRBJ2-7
TGTGCCAGCAGACCGGCGACAGGGGGGTACGAGCAGTACTTC
CASRPATGGYEQYF
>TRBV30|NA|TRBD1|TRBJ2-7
TGTGCCTGTAACCGGGACAGGGGGTACGAGCAGTACTTC
CACNRDRGYEQYF